A single sample is the source of the 27 T cell receptor beta chains below, sequenced in a study of CD8 T cells in Susac syndrome. Reverse transcription used about 0.45 to 1 ug RNA and random hexamers. Using its own MiXCR run on the immunoSEQ multiplex PCR reads, TCRdb lists one record per CDR3 protein. The sample has 170,000 or so distinct CDR3 sequences, about 96% seen once; the top ten hold approximately 0.12%. Sample: CD4+ T cells from PBMCs. The receptors come from a human donor with Susac syndrome.

About this clonotype itself: The germline gene is not matched at one end of the junction; a read error may be the cause. The chain has TRBV6-5 and TRBJ2-1; D is undetermined. This CDR3 has 15 amino acids. Germline V gives CDR1 MNHEY, CDR2 SVGAGI. CDR3: CASSQTFTSNNEQFF. CDR3 coding DNA: TGTGCCAGCAGCCAGACCTTTACCTCCAACAATGAGCAGTTCTTC.

This chain uses TRBV28 with TRBJ1-2; D not resolved. This CDR3 has 12 residues. V lost 3 bases, J lost 8 bases, and 10 bases lay in between. Germline V gene data show CDR1 as MDHEN and CDR2 as SYDVKM. The CDR3 nucleotides read TGTGCCAGCAGTTTTGTAGGCCACGGCTACACCTTC. It translates to CASSFVGHGYTF.

The chain links TRBV2 to TRBJ1-5; tentatively, D is TRBD1 (5 bases). Germline values: CDR1 SNHLY, CDR2 FYNNEI. Trimming stripped 3 bases from V and 4 bases from J, with 7 bases between. The CDR3 covers 13 residues. The CDR3 protein is CASSETENQPQHF. DNA of the CDR3: TGTGCCAGCAGTGAGACAGAGAATCAGCCCCAGCATTTT.

The rearrangement uses TRBV20-1 and TRBJ2-7; 10 nucleotides align to TRBD1. Unmatched junction bases numbered 10, after V lost 1 base and J lost 7 bases. Germline CDR1 is DFQATT and CDR2 is SNEGSKA (reference sequence). CDR3 length: 15 amino acids. CDR3 residues: CSARGSGTGAREQYF. The CDR3 DNA reads TGCAGTGCTAGAGGATCCGGGACAGGGGCTCGGGAGCAGTACTTC.

This clonotype occurred once. The chain carries TRBV4-3 and TRBJ2-6; 8 bases are shared with TRBD1. CDR3 length: 18 amino acids. The V gene end was trimmed by 0 bases and the J gene end by 3 bases; junction bases not matched to a gene: 7. The germline gives CDR1 LGHNA, CDR2 YSLEER. The CDR3 DNA reads TGCGCCAGCAGCCAAGATGGTCAGGGGGCAGGTGGGGCCAACGTCCTGACTTTC. Translated: CASSQDGQGAGGANVLTF.

This rearrangement joins TRBV20-1 to TRBJ2-7, with D maybe TRBD2 (5 bases). V lost 1 base to trimming and J lost 3 bases, with 10 bases between them. The CDR3 length is 13 residues. Germline-derived CDR1 and CDR2 are DFQATT and SNEGSKA (reference sequence). CDR3 bases: TGCAGTGCTAGAGTGAGGGAGAACTACGAGCAGTACTTC. Its protein product is CSARVRENYEQYF.

The chain links TRBV9 to TRBJ1-1; D perhaps matches TRBD1 (6 bases). Trimming cost V 4 bases and J 3 bases, with 16 bases left between them. In germline, CDR1 is SGDLS, CDR2 YYNGEE. The CDR3 is made up of 15 amino acids. CDR3 in DNA: TGTGCCAGCAGCCCGTGGGGGGGCGGGTACACTGAAGCTTTCTTT. It is translated as CASSPWGGGYTEAFF.

The rearrangement joins TRBV24-1 to TRBJ2-1, with 8 bases aligning to TRBD2. Germline CDR1 reads KGHDR; CDR2 reads SFDVKD. The ends lost 5 bases at V and 0 bases at J; junction bases unmatched: 8. The CDR3 runs 17 residues. CDR3 sequence (DNA): TGTGCCACCAGTGGCTTTAGCGGGATGAGCTCCTACAATGAGCAGTTCTTC. This codes for CATSGFSGMSSYNEQFF.

The chain employs TRBV5-1 and TRBJ1-6, with D perhaps matching TRBD1 (5 bases). The germline V and J ends were trimmed by 0 bases and 10 bases, with 17 bases remaining between them. Per the germline V gene, CDR1 is SGHRS and CDR2 is YFSETQ. This CDR3 region has 16 residues. The CDR3 spells CASSLDGAGEGSPLHF. Here the CDR3 DNA reads TGCGCCAGCAGCTTGGATGGGGCTGGAGAGGGATCACCCCTCCACTTT.

The chain employs TRBV20-1 and TRBJ2-5; TRBD1 matches 11 bases. Germline trimming cut 5 bases from V and 6 bases from J; bases unmatched to any gene: 8. CDR1 DFQATT and CDR2 SNEGSKA come from the germline V gene (reference sequence). This CDR3 is 14 amino acids long. The CDR3, as DNA: TGCAGTGCTCTCTCCGGGACAGGGGGGAAGACCCAGTACTTC. It specifies CSALSGTGGKTQYF.

The rearrangement links TRBV18 to TRBJ1-1; no clear D gene. Germline V lookup: CDR1 KGHSH, CDR2 LQKENI. V lost 1 base to trimming and J lost 5 bases, with 8 bases between them. The CDR3 runs to 13 residues. In DNA, the CDR3 is TGTGCCAGCTCACCACAGGGAGATACTGAAGCTTTCTTT. Translating gives CASSPQGDTEAFF.

The chain joins TRBV27 to TRBJ2-3; TRBD2 agrees at 7 bases. The ends lost 0 bases at V and 5 bases at J; junction bases unmatched: 5. This CDR3 contains 15 residues. Germline V lookup: CDR1 MNHEY, CDR2 SMNVEV (reference sequence). CDR3 amino acids: CASSLSAGARDTQYF. Here the CDR3 DNA reads TGTGCCAGCAGTTTATCGGCGGGAGCGAGAGATACGCAGTATTTT.

This clonotype was seen a single time. The CDR3 is CATSRDRGTLNEQFF. The CDR3, as DNA: TGTGCCACCAGCAGAGATCGTGGGACCCTCAATGAGCAGTTCTTC. This chain joins TRBV15 and TRBJ2-1, with D perhaps matching TRBD1 or TRBD2 (5 bases each). V dropped 0 bases and J dropped 6 bases, with 12 bases sitting between them. This CDR3 comprises 15 residues. CDR1 is LNHNV and CDR2 is YYDKDF in the germline V gene (reference sequence).

This sequence joins TRBV7-2 and TRBJ2-2; D gene uncertain. CDR3 length equals 14 residues. CDR1 and CDR2 from the germline V gene are SGHTA and FQGNSA. V gave up 5 bases and J gave up 1 base, with 8 bases separating them. The CDR3 bases are TGTGCCAGCAGCCCACTCCTGAACACCGGGGAGCTGTTTTTT. As protein: CASSPLLNTGELFF.

V and J are TRBV4-1 and TRBJ1-1, with D perhaps matching TRBD1 (5 bases). From germline, CDR1 is MGHRA and CDR2 YSYEKL. V was cut by 7 bases and J by 3 bases, with 15 bases left in between. This CDR3 is built from 14 residues. The CDR3 loop is CASKDGRGDTEAFF. CDR3 nucleotides: TGCGCCAGCAAGGACGGGAGGGGTGACACTGAAGCTTTCTTT.

The rearrangement joins TRBV23-1 to TRBJ1-5; D ambiguous. Being an ORF, TRBV23-1 has a function that is uncertain. V shed 9 bases and J shed 2 bases, with 17 bases lying between them. The CDR3 loop spans 15 amino acids. The CDR3 spells CASTSPGTGNQPQHF. DNA of the CDR3: TGCGCCAGTACATCCCCGGGTACGGGCAATCAGCCCCAGCATTTT.

The rearrangement uses TRBV25-1 and TRBJ1-1; D ambiguous. Trimming took 1 base from V and 7 from J, leaving 10 bases between them. Per the germline V gene, CDR1 is MGHDK and CDR2 is SYGVNS. CDR3 length: 13 residues. The CDR3 sequence is CASSELVRNEAFF. The CDR3 nucleotides are TGTGCCAGCAGTGAATTGGTCAGAAATGAAGCTTTCTTT.

The chain couples TRBV5-1 to TRBJ1-5; D not resolved. The CDR3 has 13 residues. CDR1 is SGHRS and CDR2 is YFSETQ in the germline V gene. V was shortened by 1 base and J by 6 bases, with 8 bases between the two germline ends. The DNA for the CDR3 is TGCGCCAGCAGCTTGTACTCGGGTCAGCCCCAGCATTTT. Protein product: CASSLYSGQPQHF.

CDR3 in DNA: TGTGCCAGCAGCTTAAGCGGGGGGAACACAGATACGCAGTATTTT. Translation gives CASSLSGGNTDTQYF. The genes are TRBV7-2 and TRBJ2-3, with 9 bases identical to TRBD2. The V gene's germline CDR1 is SGHTA and CDR2 FQGNSA. The V and J ends lost 2 bases and 2 bases, in that order; junction bases with no gene match: 2. This CDR3 region has 15 residues.

The chain couples TRBV4-3 to TRBJ2-3; D gene uncertain. Germline CDR1 is LGHNA and CDR2 is YSLEER. V was pared by 0 bases and J by 2 bases, with 6 bases between. This CDR3 region has 14 residues. The CDR3 bases are TGCGCCAGCAGCCAAGAATGGGTCACAGATACGCAGTATTTT. This encodes CASSQEWVTDTQYF.

The chain recombines TRBV30 with TRBJ2-5; 7 nucleotides match TRBD1. This CDR3 has 12 residues. The germline V gene has CDR1 GTSNPN and CDR2 SVGIG (reference sequence). J gave up 4 bases and V 2 bases, and 1 base lay outside the gene matches. The CDR3 DNA is TGTGCCTGGAGTTCAGGGGGAGAGACCCAGTACTTC. This codes for CAWSSGGETQYF.

The chain employs TRBV29-1 and TRBJ1-1; 8 bases are a match to TRBD1. J gave up 1 base and V 5 bases, and 3 bases lay outside the gene matches. This CDR3 comprises 13 residues. CDR1 and CDR2 from the germline V gene are SQVTM and ANQGSEA. The CDR3 nucleotides are TGCAGCGTTTCGGACAGGGCGAACACTGAAGCTTTCTTT. Its protein is CSVSDRANTEAFF.

The rearrangement links TRBV30 to TRBJ2-3; 7 positions agree with TRBD1. CDR3 length: 14 amino acids. The germline CDR1 and CDR2 sequences are GTSNPN and SVGIG (reference sequence). The V segment lost 3 bases and the J segment 4 bases; nucleotides outside the gene matches: 7. The CDR3 is CAWRDRAASDTQYF. CDR3 DNA sequence: TGTGCCTGGAGAGACAGGGCAGCATCAGATACGCAGTATTTT.

The chain recombines TRBV12-3 or TRBV12-4 with TRBJ1-2, with D possibly TRBD1 on 5 matching bases. This CDR3 is 12 amino acids long. Between the trimmed V and J ends, which lost 6 bases and 8 bases, there was a span of 13 bases. DNA for the CDR3: TGTGCCAGCAGCCCCGCAGGGAGGGGCTACACCTTC. Its translation: CASSPAGRGYTF.

The chain combines TRBV20-1 with TRBJ1-2; D is perhaps TRBD1 (6 bases). The CDR3 length is 13 residues. CDR1 is DFQATT, CDR2 SNEGSKA, per germline (reference sequence). V lost 1 base and J 4 bases, leaving 10 bases between the germline ends. The CDR3 DNA sequence: TGCAGTGCTAGAGGGGACAAGACCTATGGCTACACCTTC. It is translated as CSARGDKTYGYTF.

This chain links TRBV6-5 with TRBJ2-1; 8 bases are a match to TRBD2. Germline loops: CDR1 MNHEY, CDR2 SVGAGI. CDR3 length: 14 amino acids. V trimming: 10 bases; J trimming: 5 bases; junction bases outside the gene matches: 10. The CDR3 nucleotides are TGTGCCAACCTCGGGAGGGTTCCAGACAATGAGCAGTTCTTC. This gives the protein CANLGRVPDNEQFF.

Of note for this clonotype: The limits of the CDR3 on the DNA are not certain, so only TCRdb's listed CDR3 is given. The CDR3 loop is CASSTSSNLRVQFF. The genes are TRBV27 and TRBJ2-1. CDR1 and CDR2 (germline): MNHEY, SMNVEV (reference sequence). 14 amino acids form the CDR3, both terminal residues included.